This T cell receptor beta chain appears in the sequencing data of a study of blood T cell repertoires in COVID-19. The V gene's germline CDR1 is SEHNR and CDR2 FQNEAQ (reference sequence). There are 13 residues in the CDR3. The V gene lost 5 bases and the J gene lost 3 bases, with 11 bases spanning the gap. The protocol was immunoSEQ multiplex PCR, while the TCRdb copy is restricted to in-frame clones and leaves out a portion. The sample yields roughly 340,000 clones, 87% seen once. The TCR originated in a man aged 35 to 55 in a cohort exposed to, infected with or recovered from COVID-19 (not recorded which). V usage is TRBV7-9 and J usage is TRBJ2-7; perhaps TRBD2 as D (5 bases). Sequencing was carried out using PBMCs or T cells enriched from blood (not recorded which). CDR3 loop: CASSISGSYEQYF. CDR3 bases: TGTGCCAGCAGCATCAGCGGAAGCTACGAGCAGTACTTC.